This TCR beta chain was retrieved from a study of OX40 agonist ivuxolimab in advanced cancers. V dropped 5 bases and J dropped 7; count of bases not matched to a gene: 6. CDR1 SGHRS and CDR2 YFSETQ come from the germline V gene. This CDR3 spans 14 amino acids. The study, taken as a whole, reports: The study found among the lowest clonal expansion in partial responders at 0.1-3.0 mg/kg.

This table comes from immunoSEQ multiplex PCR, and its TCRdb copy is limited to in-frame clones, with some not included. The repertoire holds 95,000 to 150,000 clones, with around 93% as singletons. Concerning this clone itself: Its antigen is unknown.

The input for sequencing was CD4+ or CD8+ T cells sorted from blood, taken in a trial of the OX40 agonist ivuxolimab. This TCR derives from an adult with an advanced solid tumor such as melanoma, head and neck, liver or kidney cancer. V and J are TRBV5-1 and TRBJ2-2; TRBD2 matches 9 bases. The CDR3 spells CASSSSGGNGELFF. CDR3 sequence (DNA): TGCGCCAGCAGTAGTAGCGGGGGAAACGGGGAGCTGTTTTTT.